The present entry profiles one T cell receptor beta chain with its context. The record originates from a study of blood T cell repertoires in COVID-19. For the study at large: Sources were T cells, B-cell-depleted T cells, or PBMCs; the material itself was cDNA or gDNA.

The germline V gene encodes CDR1 SEHNR and CDR2 FQNEAQ (reference sequence). The CDR3 spans 15 residues. J was trimmed by 8 bases and V by 5 bases; bases with no gene match: 14. The data were produced by immunoSEQ multiplex PCR, yet TCRdb's version contains in-frame clones alone and is incomplete. The sample has roughly 150,000 clones, 87% seen once. Participants' reported clinical history set cohort assignment. Material for sequencing was PBMCs or T cells enriched from blood (not recorded which). V usage is TRBV7-9 and J usage is TRBJ1-2; 7 bases fit TRBD1. The TCR sequence derives from a woman aged 40 to 50 who had been exposed to COVID-19. CDR3 nucleotides: TGTGCCAGCAGCGATATAGGACGACAGGGAGTCGGCTACACCTTC. Translated, it gives CASSDIGRQGVGYTF.